The 27 T cell receptor beta chains below come from one sample, sequenced in a study of OX40 agonist ivuxolimab in advanced cancers. Profiled with immunoSEQ multiplex PCR; TCRdb holds only in-frame clones, not every one. Among 100,000 or so clones listed, approximately 91% were seen once. This specimen consisted of CD4+ or CD8+ T cells sorted from blood, obtained in a trial of the OX40 agonist ivuxolimab. These receptor sequences come from an adult with an advanced solid tumor such as melanoma, head and neck, liver or kidney cancer.

V gene TRBV6-5 combines with J gene TRBJ2-7; 8 bases fit TRBD1. Germline V gene sequence: CDR1 MNHEY, CDR2 SVGAGI. The trim removed 5 bases at V and 6 bases at J, leaving 6 bases unmatched. CDR3 length: 13 amino acids. CDR3 amino acids: CASSTVTGGEQYF. CDR3 in DNA: TGTGCCAGCAGTACCGTTACAGGGGGCGAGCAGTACTTC.

Written as DNA, the CDR3 is TGCGCCAGCAGCCCCTCGGGGGGGAACACTGAAGCTTTCTTT. Its translation is CASSPSGGNTEAFF. This chain uses TRBV5-1 with TRBJ1-1, with a tentative D call TRBD1 (5 bases). This CDR3 has 14 amino acids. The ends were cut back, 4 bases at V and 1 base at J, with 11 bases in the middle. Germline lookup yields CDR1 SGHRS and CDR2 YFSETQ. Based on the CDR3 plus reference TRBV5-1 and TRBJ1-1, the full variable domain is KAGVTQTPRYLIKTRGQQVTLSCSPISGHRSVSWYQQTPGQGLQFLFEYFSETQRNKGNFPGRFSGRQFSNSRSEMNVSTLELGDSALYLCASSPSGGNTEAFFGQGTRLTVV.

The chain employs TRBV2 and TRBJ1-5; 9 bases are shared with TRBD1. Germline loops: CDR1 SNHLY, CDR2 FYNNEI. The CDR3 is 15 amino acids. The V and J ends lost 1 base and 6 bases, in that order; junction bases with no gene match: 4. DNA for the CDR3: TGTGCCAGCAGTGAAGAACAGGGGGCCCGTCAGCCCCAGCATTTT. Protein product: CASSEEQGARQPQHF.

The rearrangement links TRBV6-1 to TRBJ2-5, with 9 bases fitting TRBD2. CDR3 size: 14 residues. V shed 10 bases, J shed 5 bases, and the junction held 11 bases outside the gene matches. From germline, CDR1 is MNHNS and CDR2 SASEGT. CDR3 coding DNA: TGTGCCACCTATAGCGGGAGAGCTCGGGAGACCCAGTACTTC. Its translation: CATYSGRARETQYF.

This chain links TRBV2 with TRBJ1-1; a weak D match, TRBD1 (5 bases). V lost 6 bases, J lost 8 bases, and 22 bases lay in between. Germline CDR1 and CDR2: SNHLY and FYNNEI. The CDR3 sequence is 15 residues long. The CDR3 is CASRLEIGTMTEAFF. The CDR3, as DNA: TGTGCCAGCAGGTTGGAGATCGGGACCATGACAGAAGCTTTCTTT.

V usage is TRBV27 and J usage is TRBJ2-7; 9 nucleotides match TRBD2. Germline V gene lookup returns CDR1 MNHEY and CDR2 SMNVEV (reference sequence). Trimming took 2 bases from V and 4 from J; bases not matched to a gene: 9. The length of the CDR3 is 16 residues. The CDR3 is CASSLLSGRPQYEQYF. CDR3 DNA: TGTGCCAGCAGTTTACTCAGCGGGAGGCCTCAATACGAGCAGTACTTC.

The chain couples TRBV28 to TRBJ1-1, with 9 nucleotides matching TRBD1. CDR1 and CDR2 from the germline V gene are MDHEN and SYDVKM. V lost 8 bases, J lost 0 bases, and 4 bases stayed unmatched. The CDR3 spans 14 residues. The CDR3: CASYRDRVNTEAFF. The CDR3 region has the DNA TGTGCCAGCTACCGGGACAGGGTGAACACTGAAGCTTTCTTT.

The CDR3 DNA sequence: TGCGCCAGCAGTTCGCAGGGGGGAGCGACTGAAGCTTTCTTT. It yields the protein CASSSQGGATEAFF. The J gene is TRBJ1-1, the V gene TRBV5-1; 7 bases are shared with TRBD1. The germline V gene encodes CDR1 SGHRS and CDR2 YFSETQ. The J segment lost 5 bases and the V segment lost 5 bases, leaving 9 bases of the junction unmatched. The CDR3 is 14 amino acids.

The chain carries TRBV25-1 and TRBJ1-1, with 7 bases that match TRBD1. With 6 bases clipped from V and 0 bases from J, the junction kept 4 bases outside the gene matches. The CDR3 spans 14 residues. Per germline, CDR1 MGHDK and CDR2 SYGVNS. CDR3 residues: CASRGDRMNTEAFF. The CDR3 DNA follows: TGTGCCAGCAGGGGGGACAGAATGAACACTGAAGCTTTCTTT.

The chain uses TRBV10-2 and TRBJ1-1; possibly TRBD1 for D (6 bases). This CDR3 spans 15 amino acids. V was shortened by 6 bases and J by 3 bases, with 17 bases between the two germline ends. Germline lookup yields CDR1 WSHSY and CDR2 SAAADI. The chain's CDR3 is CASRGVQGKDTEAFF. The DNA for the CDR3 is TGCGCCAGCAGGGGAGTACAGGGAAAGGACACTGAAGCTTTCTTT.

This clone was seen once. The V and J genes are TRBV6-6 and TRBJ2-7, with D uncertain. V shed 0 bases and J shed 3 bases, with 6 bases lying between them. Germline CDR1 reads MNHNY; CDR2 reads SVGAGI (reference sequence). The CDR3 consists of 13 residues. The CDR3 spells CASSYSDHYEQYF. For the CDR3, the DNA is TGTGCCAGCAGTTACTCGGACCACTACGAGCAGTACTTC.

The V and J genes are TRBV5-4 and TRBJ2-7; the match to TRBD2 covers 7 bases. The CDR3 is made up of 13 amino acids. The V and J ends lost 4 bases and 3 bases, in that order; junction bases with no gene match: 4. Germline V CDR1 and CDR2: SGHNT, YYREEE (reference sequence). The DNA of the CDR3 is TGTGCCAGCAGCCTGGGAGGGGTCTACGAGCAGTACTTC. The encoded protein is CASSLGGVYEQYF.

J is TRBJ1-5 and V is TRBV28; a weak D match, TRBD1 (6 bases). From germline, CDR1 is MDHEN and CDR2 SYDVKM. V lost 8 bases to trimming and J lost 9 bases, with 17 bases between them. The CDR3 sequence is 13 residues long. For the CDR3, the DNA is TGTGCCAGCGGATTCAGGGGAACGACGCCCCAGCATTTT. Translating it yields CASGFRGTTPQHF.

The rearrangement links TRBV2 to TRBJ1-1; no firm D call. This CDR3 has 15 residues. Germline V gene sequence: CDR1 SNHLY, CDR2 FYNNEI. Trimming cost V 6 bases and J 2 bases, with 16 bases left between them. CDR3 nucleotide sequence: TGTGCCAGCAGCGGTAGATTGGGATACAACACTGAAGCTTTCTTT. Amino acids: CASSGRLGYNTEAFF.

The chain couples TRBV5-1 to TRBJ2-1; perhaps TRBD1 as D (5 bases). CDR1 and CDR2 from the germline V gene are SGHRS and YFSETQ. There are 14 residues in the CDR3. Deletions cut 3 bases from V and 2 bases from J, with 9 bases between. For the CDR3, the DNA is TGCGCCAGCAGCTACGACAGCACCTACAATGAGCAGTTCTTC. Translating gives CASSYDSTYNEQFF. The full variable domain, with the rest looked up from reference TRBV5-1 and TRBJ2-1, is KAGVTQTPRYLIKTRGQQVTLSCSPISGHRSVSWYQQTPGQGLQFLFEYFSETQRNKGNFPGRFSGRQFSNSRSEMNVSTLELGDSALYLCASSYDSTYNEQFFGPGTRLTVL.

This chain joins TRBV6-6 and TRBJ1-4; D call uncertain. The CDR3 length is 16 residues. Germline V CDR1 and CDR2: MNHNY, SVGAGI (reference sequence). Trimming shortened V by 4 bases and J by 0 bases, and 12 bases separated the two germline ends. DNA for the CDR3: TGTGCCAGCAGTTTGAAAGGACCGACAACTAATGAAAAACTGTTTTTT. Amino acid sequence: CASSLKGPTTNEKLFF.

This rearrangement joins TRBV19 to TRBJ2-2, with 8 bases fitting TRBD1. The V gene's germline CDR1 is LNHDA and CDR2 SQIVND (reference sequence). Germline trimming cut 5 bases from V and 6 bases from J; bases unmatched to any gene: 8. The CDR3 contains 15 residues. This chain's CDR3 is CASSPRTGFAGELFF. CDR3 coding DNA: TGTGCCAGTAGTCCCCGGACAGGGTTCGCCGGGGAGCTGTTTTTT.

The chain recombines TRBV27 with TRBJ1-6; 11 bases line up with TRBD1. CDR1 and CDR2 from the germline V gene are MNHEY and SMNVEV (reference sequence). V dropped 8 bases and J dropped 8; count of bases not matched to a gene: 11. This CDR3 region has 16 residues. The CDR3 DNA sequence: TGTGCCAGCGGCGGGGGGGGACAGGGGGTTTATTCACCCCTCCACTTT. Translation: CASGGGGQGVYSPLHF.

This clone was detected only once. V and J are TRBV5-6 and TRBJ2-7, with D unclear. The CDR3 has 14 amino acids. Germline lookup yields CDR1 SGHDT and CDR2 YYEEEE. V lost 0 bases and J lost 7, with 14 bases in between. CDR3 protein: CASSLAPRQTEQYF. The CDR3 DNA sequence: TGTGCCAGCAGCTTGGCCCCCCGGCAAACTGAGCAGTACTTC.

This clone was counted once. This chain connects TRBV5-1 to TRBJ1-1, with 9 bases aligning to TRBD1. Trimming took 3 bases from V and 5 from J; bases not matched to a gene: 11. Looked up from germline, CDR1 is SGHRS and CDR2 is YFSETQ. The CDR3 totals 16 residues. This CDR3 reads CASSSRDRDTRTEAFF. The DNA for the CDR3 is TGCGCCAGCAGCTCCCGGGACAGGGACACCAGGACTGAAGCTTTCTTT. Filled out from reference TRBV5-1 and TRBJ1-1, the complete variable domain reads KAGVTQTPRYLIKTRGQQVTLSCSPISGHRSVSWYQQTPGQGLQFLFEYFSETQRNKGNFPGRFSGRQFSNSRSEMNVSTLELGDSALYLCASSSRDRDTRTEAFFGQGTRLTVV.

The rearrangement uses TRBV15 and TRBJ2-3; D unresolved. Trimming removed 0 bases at V and 8 bases at J, with 18 bases between. CDR3 size: 16 residues. The germline V gene has CDR1 LNHNV and CDR2 YYDKDF (reference sequence). The CDR3, as DNA: TGTGCCACCAGCAGAGATGGGCTAGATGCGTGGGGTACGCAGTATTTT. It specifies CATSRDGLDAWGTQYF. The full variable domain, with the rest looked up from reference TRBV15 and TRBJ2-3, is DAMVIQNPRYQVTQFGKPVTLSCSQTLNHNVMYWYQQKSSQAPKLLFHYYDKDFNNEADTPDNFQSRRPNTSFCFLDIRSPGLGDTAMYLCATSRDGLDAWGTQYFGPGTRLTVL.

V usage is TRBV9 and J usage is TRBJ1-1; 8 bases agree with TRBD1. V lost 3 bases and J lost 4; bases outside the gene matches: 2. Looked up from germline, CDR1 is SGDLS and CDR2 is YYNGEE. This CDR3 contains 13 residues. CDR3: CASSATGGTEAFF. Written as DNA, the CDR3 is TGTGCCAGCAGCGCCACAGGGGGCACTGAAGCTTTCTTT.

CDR3 region: CASITLWEYSSYEQYF. The CDR3 DNA follows: TGTGCCAGCATTACATTATGGGAGTATAGCTCCTACGAGCAGTACTTC. The V and J genes are TRBV9 and TRBJ2-7; D perhaps matches TRBD2 (5 bases). CDR1 SGDLS and CDR2 YYNGEE come from the germline V gene. V gave up 6 bases and J gave up 0 bases, with 19 bases separating them. The CDR3 contains 16 residues.

The rearrangement uses TRBV2 and TRBJ2-2; the match to TRBD2 covers 12 bases. Per the germline V gene, CDR1 is SNHLY and CDR2 is FYNNEI. The CDR3 spans 15 residues. Losses at the gene ends were 9 bases for V and 4 bases for J; bases not matched to a gene: 6. DNA for the CDR3: TGTGCCAGAAAGGGACTAGCGGGCCGCACCGGGGAGCTGTTTTTT. It is translated as CARKGLAGRTGELFF.

The V and J genes are TRBV6-5 and TRBJ2-1, with 7 bases lining up with TRBD2. Trimming at V came to 2 bases and at J to 12 bases, leaving 4 bases not matched to a gene. The CDR3 sequence is 12 residues long. CDR1 is MNHEY, CDR2 SVGAGI, per germline. For the CDR3, the DNA is TGTGCCAGCAGTTACCTGCGGGAGAGGCAGTTCTTC. This gives the protein CASSYLRERQFF.

The chain couples TRBV6-1 to TRBJ1-6; D perhaps matches TRBD1 (5 bases). Per the germline V gene, CDR1 is MNHNS and CDR2 is SASEGT. The CDR3 runs to 13 residues. V lost 4 bases, J lost 6 bases, and 7 bases lay in between. Here the CDR3 DNA reads TGTGCCAGCAGTGCCCAGGGTAATTCACCCCTCCACTTT. Translating gives CASSAQGNSPLHF.

This clone was observed once. CDR3 residues: CASSLVGISGANVLTF. CDR3 bases: TGCGCCAGCAGCTTGGTCGGGATCTCTGGGGCCAACGTCCTGACTTTC. V and J are TRBV5-1 and TRBJ2-6, with a weak D call TRBD2 (5 bases). V gave up 0 bases and J gave up 0 bases, with 7 bases separating them. From germline, CDR1 is SGHRS and CDR2 YFSETQ. The CDR3 runs to 16 residues.